One and the same sample provided the 22 T cell receptor beta chains below, sequenced in a study of early T cells in non-severe SARS-CoV-2 infection. MiXCR, applied by TCRdb to the 5' RACE reads, yields one record per CDR3 protein. The table shows tens of thousands of distinct CDR3 sequences, with about an eighth occurring only once. Sequencing was performed on whole blood. These TCRs come from an adult who was a healthcare worker with PCR-confirmed SARS-CoV-2 infection or an uninfected control (not recorded which).

This clonotype was detected ten times or more. The J gene is TRBJ2-3, the V gene TRBV11-2; no reliable D call. This CDR3 has 14 amino acids. V was shortened by 5 bases and J by 0 bases, with 9 bases between the two germline ends. Germline loops: CDR1 SGHAT, CDR2 FQNNGV. Here the CDR3 reads CASSPDGSTDTQYF. CDR3 sequence (DNA): TGTGCCAGCAGCCCGGACGGAAGCACAGATACGCAGTATTTT.

This chain links TRBV10-3 with TRBJ2-5; D gene ambiguous. The CDR3 is 14 residues long. CDR1 is ENHRY, CDR2 SYGVKD, per germline. V lost 2 bases, J lost 0 bases, and 7 bases lay in between. The CDR3 spells CAISERGDQETQYF. The DNA for the CDR3 is TGTGCCATCAGTGAGCGCGGAGACCAAGAGACCCAGTACTTC.

This clonotype turned up a few times. The genes are TRBV5-5 and TRBJ2-7, with D possibly TRBD2 on 6 matching bases. Germline CDR1 reads SGHKS; CDR2 reads YYEKEE (reference sequence). V lost 1 base, J lost 1 base, and 9 bases lay in between. The CDR3 extends over 14 amino acids. CDR3 DNA sequence: TGTGCCAGCAGCTTGCGACTAGGGTCCTACGAGCAGTACTTC. Its translation: CASSLRLGSYEQYF.

The V gene is TRBV29-1, the J gene TRBJ2-7, with 16 nucleotides matching TRBD2. V trimming: 7 bases; J trimming: 7 bases; junction bases outside the gene matches: 10. Per the germline V gene, CDR1 is SQVTM and CDR2 is ANQGSEA. This CDR3 has 15 residues. The CDR3 reads CSAGTSGRADEEQYF. CDR3 nucleotide sequence: TGCAGCGCCGGGACTAGCGGGAGGGCCGATGAAGAGCAGTACTTC.

By frequency in the sample, this clonotype is medium-sized. This sequence joins TRBV29-1 and TRBJ2-7; 9 bases are shared with TRBD2. CDR1 and CDR2 from the germline V gene are SQVTM and ANQGSEA. This CDR3 is 12 amino acids long. The V segment lost 6 bases and the J segment 5 bases; nucleotides outside the gene matches: 5. The CDR3 DNA sequence: TGCAGCGTGCTTAGCGGGAGCGACGAGCAGTACTTC. Translating it yields CSVLSGSDEQYF.

This clonotype was counted between two and nine times. The rearrangement uses TRBV6-5 and TRBJ2-6; D might be TRBD2 (6 bases). V dropped 5 bases and J dropped 4 bases, with 21 bases sitting between them. Germline CDR1 is MNHEY and CDR2 is SVGAGI. This CDR3 is built from 18 residues. This CDR3 reads CASSRQQPAAGGANVLTF. The CDR3 DNA reads as TGTGCCAGCAGTAGACAACAGCCGGCTGCGGGGGGGGCCAACGTCCTGACTTTC.

The gene calls are TRBV29-1 and TRBJ2-2; D remains unclear. The CDR3 runs to 13 residues. In germline, CDR1 is SQVTM, CDR2 ANQGSEA. The ends were cut back, 3 bases at V and 0 bases at J, with 5 bases in the middle. Here the CDR3 reads CSVEVSNTGELFF. DNA for the CDR3: TGCAGCGTTGAGGTGTCGAACACCGGGGAGCTGTTTTTT.

This clonotype was seen at least ten times. The chain uses TRBV6-1 and TRBJ2-1, with 11 bases matching TRBD2. This CDR3 contains 14 residues. Germline V gene sequence: CDR1 MNHNS, CDR2 SASEGT. Unmatched junction bases numbered 8, after V lost 11 bases and J lost 5 bases. The CDR3 here is CALRASGRNNEQFF. Written as DNA, the CDR3 is TGTGCCCTGAGAGCTAGCGGGAGGAACAATGAGCAGTTCTTC.

This chain joins TRBV5-1 and TRBJ2-2; no clear D. The germline gives CDR1 SGHRS, CDR2 YFSETQ. V shed 0 bases and J shed 2 bases, with 8 bases lying between them. The CDR3 runs to 15 residues. The CDR3 coding sequence is TGCGCCAGCAGCTTGGCCGCCCTCAACACCGGGGAGCTGTTTTTT. It translates to CASSLAALNTGELFF.

Many counts were recorded for this clonotype. The V gene is TRBV28, the J gene TRBJ1-5; D gene ambiguous. V dropped 2 bases and J dropped 0 bases, with 11 bases sitting between them. The CDR3 is made up of 16 amino acids. Germline CDR1 is MDHEN and CDR2 is SYDVKM. DNA for the CDR3: TGTGCCAGCAGTTTAGAGACACTTTATAGCAATCAGCCCCAGCATTTT. It codes for CASSLETLYSNQPQHF.

The J gene is TRBJ2-7, the V gene TRBV10-3; no definite D call. Trimming shortened V by 4 bases and J by 4 bases, and 14 bases separated the two germline ends. The CDR3 runs to 14 residues. Germline assignment: CDR1 ENHRY and CDR2 SYGVKD. For the CDR3, the DNA is TGTGCCATCAGTGCGGTCAGTAATTTATACGAGCAGTACTTC. Translating it yields CAISAVSNLYEQYF.

The chain carries TRBV6-6 and TRBJ1-2; TRBD1 is a possible D gene (5 bases). The CDR3 sequence is 12 residues long. Trimming cost V 7 bases and J 2 bases, with 8 bases left between them. Looked up from germline, CDR1 is MNHNY and CDR2 is SVGAGI (reference sequence). The CDR3 spells CASKKGNYGYTF. As DNA, the CDR3 is TGTGCCAGCAAGAAGGGGAACTATGGCTACACCTTC.

This clonotype was recorded many times. V is TRBV19 and J is TRBJ1-2, with D tentatively TRBD1 (5 bases). The CDR3 consists of 12 residues. V was cut by 1 base and J by 6 bases, with 6 bases left in between. Germline V gene lookup returns CDR1 LNHDA and CDR2 SQIVND (reference sequence). Here the CDR3 DNA reads TGTGCCAGTAGTATAGCAGGGAATGGCTACACCTTC. Translated: CASSIAGNGYTF.

This clonotype was observed a handful of times. This chain links TRBV5-1 with TRBJ1-1; D is possibly TRBD1 (5 bases). Looked up from germline, CDR1 is SGHRS and CDR2 is YFSETQ. The ends were cut back, 5 bases at V and 0 bases at J, with 17 bases in the middle. The CDR3 is made up of 16 amino acids. The CDR3 DNA reads TGCGCCAGCAGAAAGAAGGGACTGAGCCTGAACACTGAAGCTTTCTTT. Amino acids: CASRKKGLSLNTEAFF.

In this sample, this clonotype turned up many times. The chain recombines TRBV25-1 with TRBJ2-1; 7 bases are a match to TRBD1. CDR1 MGHDK and CDR2 SYGVNS come from the germline V gene. This CDR3 contains 14 residues. J lost 7 bases, V lost 4 bases, and 7 bases had no gene match. The CDR3 bases are TGTGCCAGCAGTGGACAGGGCCTGGGAAATGAGCAGTTCTTC. This encodes CASSGQGLGNEQFF. Combining the CDR3 with reference TRBV25-1 and TRBJ2-1 gives the whole variable domain EADIYQTPRYLVIGTGKKITLECSQTMGHDKMYWYQQDPGMELHLIHYSYGVNSTEKGDLSSESTVSRIRTEHFPLTLESARPSHTSQYLCASSGQGLGNEQFFGPGTRLTVL.

The chain is built from TRBV20-1 and TRBJ2-2; tentative D call: TRBD2 (6 bases). V lost 5 bases to trimming and J lost 2 bases, with 15 bases between them. CDR1 and CDR2 from the germline V gene are DFQATT and SNEGSKA (reference sequence). CDR3 length: 15 amino acids. The CDR3 sequence: CSARYDGRNTGELFF. The CDR3 DNA is TGCAGTGCTCGTTACGACGGGAGAAACACCGGGGAGCTGTTTTTT.

Ten or more counts support this clonotype. The V call is TRBV5-1, the J call TRBJ1-1, with no clear D. The germline gives CDR1 SGHRS, CDR2 YFSETQ. Trimming cost V 0 bases and J 4 bases, with 13 bases left between them. The CDR3 covers 15 residues. CDR3 DNA: TGCGCCAGCAGCTTGGAAGGCCGAGAGGTCACTGAAGCTTTCTTT. Its translation: CASSLEGREVTEAFF.

The rearrangement uses TRBV3-1 and TRBJ2-7; D might be TRBD1 or TRBD2, each matching 7 bases. Trimming removed 1 base from V and 6 bases from J, with 10 bases in between. The germline CDR1 and CDR2 sequences are LGHDT and YNNKEL (reference sequence). The CDR3 spans 13 residues. CDR3 region: CASSQARGGEQYF. CDR3 DNA sequence: TGTGCCAGCAGCCAAGCCAGGGGGGGCGAGCAGTACTTC.

This clonotype showed up just a few times. The rearrangement uses TRBV7-9 and TRBJ2-3, with 8 positions matching TRBD2. Per germline, CDR1 SEHNR and CDR2 FQNEAQ (reference sequence). The CDR3 is 15 amino acids. V was clipped by 5 bases and J by 1 base; unmatched bases: 5. The CDR3 DNA reads TGTGCCAGCAGCCTCACTAGCGGAGGCACAGATACGCAGTATTTT. The encoded protein is CASSLTSGGTDTQYF.

Concerning this clonotype itself: One end of the junction is discordant with germline, which a read error may explain. The chain uses TRBV5-1 and TRBJ2-7; D may correspond to TRBD1 or TRBD2 (6 bases each). The CDR3 totals 15 residues. Germline CDR1 reads SGHRS; CDR2 reads YFSETQ. Written as DNA, the CDR3 is TGCACCAGCAGCGGACTACAGGGCGCCGACTACGAGCAGTACTTC. Its translation is CTSSGLQGADYEQYF.

The gene calls are TRBV20-1 and TRBJ1-6; D might be TRBD1 (5 bases). The CDR3 extends over 15 amino acids. CDR1 and CDR2 from the germline V gene are DFQATT and SNEGSKA (reference sequence). The ends were cut back, 5 bases at V and 0 bases at J, with 11 bases in the middle. For the CDR3, the DNA is TGCAGTGCTCACGGGGCTAGCTCCTATAATTCACCCCTCCACTTT. Translated: CSAHGASSYNSPLHF.

CDR3 sequence: CAISPQGPGYNSPLHF. DNA for the CDR3: TGTGCCATCAGCCCCCAGGGCCCTGGCTATAATTCACCCCTCCACTTT. This chain connects TRBV10-3 to TRBJ1-6, with D perhaps matching TRBD1 (5 bases). The V end lost 6 bases, the J end lost 3 bases, and 15 bases lay between the germline ends. Per germline, CDR1 ENHRY and CDR2 SYGVKD. This CDR3 region has 16 residues.